What follows are 14 T cell receptor beta chains derived from one specimen sequenced in a study of shared clonotypes between healthy human individuals. Here immunoSEQ multiplex PCR was the method, and the copy in TCRdb shows in-frame clones only, minus some. The sample includes over 850,000 clones, approximately 80% seen only once; the top ten take around 0.47%. What was sequenced was memory CD4+ T cells from PBMCs. Subset meaning: CD45RA-negative fraction. Every receptor here comes from a man between 18 and 35 years old in good health. Some clones in this sample may be carry-over from other donors' samples.

The chain employs TRBV9 and TRBJ2-7, with 8 bases aligning to TRBD2. This CDR3 comprises 15 residues. With V trimmed by 2 bases and J by 1 base, 5 bases remained unmatched. The germline CDR1 and CDR2 sequences are SGDLS and YYNGEE. The CDR3 DNA follows: TGTGCCAGCAGCGTCCGCAGCGGGGGATCCTACGAGCAGTACTTC. It is translated as CASSVRSGGSYEQYF.

The chain has TRBV7-2 and TRBJ2-1, with D possibly TRBD1 on 5 matching bases. The CDR3 runs to 14 residues. V was shortened by 1 base and J by 7 bases, with 11 bases between the two germline ends. Germline CDR1 reads SGHTA; CDR2 reads FQGNSA. In nucleotides, the CDR3 is TGTGCCAGCAGCTTAGAACGCGCAGGGAATGAGCAGTTCTTC. This gives the protein CASSLERAGNEQFF.

The chain links TRBV5-1 to TRBJ2-3; D is uncertain. There are 14 residues in the CDR3. Germline CDR1 SGHRS, CDR2 YFSETQ. The V end was cut by 2 bases, the J end by 1 base, with 8 bases between. The CDR3 sequence is CASSFTAGTDTQYF. The CDR3 region has the DNA TGCGCCAGCAGCTTTACCGCTGGCACAGATACGCAGTATTTT.

The chain links TRBV28 to TRBJ2-7; D possibly uses TRBD1 or TRBD2 (5 bases each). V lost 6 bases to trimming and J lost 3 bases, with 12 bases between them. The CDR3 consists of 13 residues. Germline values: CDR1 MDHEN, CDR2 SYDVKM. CDR3 sequence reads: CASRPGPLYEQYF. CDR3 nucleotides: TGTGCCAGCAGGCCGGGGCCACTCTACGAGCAGTACTTC.

The V gene is TRBV28, the J gene TRBJ2-6, with no clear D. The CDR3 runs 15 residues. V dropped 4 bases and J dropped 1 base, with 8 bases sitting between them. CDR1 is MDHEN, CDR2 SYDVKM, per germline. CDR3 in DNA: TGTGCCAGCAGTTCCGAGAGGTCTGGGGCCAACGTCCTGACTTTC. Translation gives CASSSERSGANVLTF.

This chain connects TRBV2 to TRBJ2-3; D gene uncertain. This CDR3 comprises 14 residues. Germline values: CDR1 SNHLY, CDR2 FYNNEI. V was pared by 6 bases and J by 0 bases, with 10 bases between. The CDR3 DNA reads TGTGCCAGCAGGCCCAGCGTTAGCACAGATACGCAGTATTTT. Protein sequence: CASRPSVSTDTQYF. Full variable domain (remainder filled in from reference TRBV2 and TRBJ2-3): EPEVTQTPSHQVTQMGQEVILRCVPISNHLYFYWYRQILGQKVEFLVSFYNNEISEKSEIFDDQFSVERPDGSNFTLKIRSTKLEDSAMYFCASRPSVSTDTQYFGPGTRLTVL.

This clone was observed many times. This sequence joins TRBV5-1 and TRBJ2-3; D may correspond to TRBD1 or TRBD2 (5 bases each). CDR3 size: 15 residues. Germline V gene data show CDR1 as SGHRS and CDR2 as YFSETQ. Trimming left V 0 bases short and J 5 bases short, with 13 bases between. This CDR3 reads CASSLGAIGGDTQYF. CDR3 DNA: TGCGCCAGCAGCTTGGGGGCCATTGGGGGAGATACGCAGTATTTT.

The chain joins TRBV5-8 to TRBJ1-1, with D unclear. Germline lookup yields CDR1 SGHTS and CDR2 YDEGEE. Trimming stripped 4 bases from V and 5 bases from J, with 15 bases between. The CDR3 is 14 residues long. The chain's CDR3 is CASSRSQRGTEAFF. Written as DNA, the CDR3 is TGTGCCAGCAGCCGGAGTCAAAGAGGGACTGAAGCTTTCTTT.

This clone showed up just once. This chain joins TRBV5-1 and TRBJ2-3; TRBD2 agrees at 16 bases. The CDR3 is made up of 19 amino acids. The germline V gene has CDR1 SGHRS and CDR2 YFSETQ. Germline trimming cut 2 bases from V and 4 bases from J; bases unmatched to any gene: 10. DNA for the CDR3: TGCGCCAGCAGCTTCCCCGGGACTAGCGGGAGGGCCGGAGCAGATACGCAGTATTTT. This gives the protein CASSFPGTSGRAGADTQYF.

The sample holds one count of this clone. The gene calls are TRBV5-1 and TRBJ1-6; D remains ambiguous. The CDR3 runs 13 residues. Deletions cut 1 base from V and 7 bases from J, with 6 bases between. Looked up from germline, CDR1 is SGHRS and CDR2 is YFSETQ. As DNA, the CDR3 is TGCGCCAGCAGCTTGATGGGAAATTCACCCCTCCACTTT. It encodes CASSLMGNSPLHF.

The rearrangement joins TRBV30 to TRBJ1-6; TRBD1 agrees at 7 bases. The CDR3 is made up of 13 amino acids. Germline-derived CDR1 and CDR2 are GTSNPN and SVGIG (reference sequence). J lost 10 bases, V lost 2 bases, and 5 bases had no gene match. For the CDR3, the DNA is TGTGCCTGGAGTAGGGACAGTATCTCACCCCTCCACTTT. Translating it yields CAWSRDSISPLHF.

The chain recombines TRBV12-5 with TRBJ1-1, with D possibly being TRBD1 (6 bases). CDR3 length equals 15 residues. Germline CDR1 is LGHNT and CDR2 is FRNRAP. Trimming took 0 bases from V and 8 from J, leaving 16 bases between them. This CDR3 is CASGLVQSDRTEAFF. The CDR3 DNA reads TGTGCTAGTGGTTTGGTACAAAGCGACAGGACCGAAGCTTTCTTT.

The chain has TRBV7-9 and TRBJ1-6; tentative D call: TRBD1 (6 bases). The CDR3 is made up of 15 amino acids. Germline CDR1 reads SEHNR; CDR2 reads FQNEAQ (reference sequence). Trimming took 5 bases from V and 6 from J, leaving 14 bases between them. In DNA, the CDR3 is TGTGCCAGCAGCCACCTCGACAGGCTTAATTCACCCCTCCACTTT. Its protein is CASSHLDRLNSPLHF.

The chain employs TRBV5-1 and TRBJ2-1, with 13 nucleotides matching TRBD2. The CDR3 consists of 15 residues. V lost 2 bases to trimming and J lost 9 bases; unmatched junction nucleotides: 5. The V gene's germline CDR1 is SGHRS and CDR2 YFSETQ. The CDR3 coding sequence is TGCGCCAGCAGCTTCACTAGCGGGGGGGAAGGTGAGCAGTTCTTC. Translation gives CASSFTSGGEGEQFF. Full variable domain (outside the CDR3, taken from reference TRBV5-1 and TRBJ2-1): KAGVTQTPRYLIKTRGQQVTLSCSPISGHRSVSWYQQTPGQGLQFLFEYFSETQRNKGNFPGRFSGRQFSNSRSEMNVSTLELGDSALYLCASSFTSGGEGEQFFGPGTRLTVL.